The 25 T cell receptor beta chains below were found in one sample sequenced in a study of blood T cell repertoires in COVID-19. Profiling relied on immunoSEQ multiplex PCR, and the TCRdb table lists in-frame clones only, not all of them. This table has 200,000 or so clones, roughly nine tenths appearing once. The specimen sequenced was PBMCs or T cells enriched from blood (not recorded which). These receptors were obtained from a woman aged 25 to 39 who had recovered from COVID-19.

The CDR3 spells CASSLQGSRYNEQFF. The CDR3 nucleotides read TGCGCCAGCAGCTTACAGGGATCGCGCTACAATGAGCAGTTCTTC. This chain joins TRBV5-1 and TRBJ2-1; possibly TRBD1 for D (6 bases). The V gene lost 2 bases and the J gene lost 3 bases, with 12 bases spanning the gap. This CDR3 is 15 amino acids long. The germline gives CDR1 SGHRS, CDR2 YFSETQ.

This clone was observed a handful of times. The J gene is TRBJ1-1, the V gene TRBV12-3 or TRBV12-4; D ambiguous. V was trimmed by 8 bases and J by 3 bases, leaving 7 bases between them. This CDR3 region has 11 residues. CDR3 sequence: CASLSHTEAFF. CDR3 DNA sequence: TGTGCCAGCCTAAGCCACACTGAAGCTTTCTTT.

The V call is TRBV5-1, the J call TRBJ1-3; D is undetermined. This CDR3 is 17 amino acids long. Trimming stripped 0 bases from V and 0 bases from J, with 13 bases between. CDR1 and CDR2 (germline): SGHRS, YFSETQ. CDR3 nucleotide sequence: TGCGCCAGCAGCTTGGGCGGGTTCTCCTTCTCTGGAAACACCATATATTTT. Its translation: CASSLGGFSFSGNTIYF.

This rearrangement joins TRBV25-1 to TRBJ1-1; TRBD1 aligns across 7 bases. V lost 6 bases, J lost 4 bases, and 2 bases stayed unmatched. The V gene's germline CDR1 is MGHDK and CDR2 SYGVNS. The CDR3 is made up of 12 amino acids. As DNA, the CDR3 is TGTGCCAGCAGAGGGACAGCCACTGAAGCTTTCTTT. This sequence encodes CASRGTATEAFF.

The gene calls are TRBV2 and TRBJ1-2; 10 positions match TRBD1. The CDR3 covers 16 residues. The junction had 15 bases not matched to a gene; V was cut back by 7 bases and J by 7 bases. The germline V gene has CDR1 SNHLY and CDR2 FYNNEI. The CDR3 protein is CASKGMTGGAGGGYTF. As DNA, the CDR3 is TGTGCCAGCAAGGGGATGACAGGGGGCGCGGGCGGTGGCTACACCTTC.

J is TRBJ2-1 and V is TRBV4-3, with 11 bases aligning to TRBD2. The germline CDR1 and CDR2 sequences are LGHNA and YSLEER. With V trimmed by 8 bases and J by 4 bases, 4 bases remained unmatched. The CDR3 covers 14 residues. CDR3 DNA: TGCGCCAGCTCCGGGACTAGCGGTTACAATGAGCAGTTCTTC. Protein: CASSGTSGYNEQFF.

The chain is built from TRBV7-6 and TRBJ2-5; no clear D gene. V was shortened by 1 base and J by 2 bases, with 5 bases between the two germline ends. CDR3 length equals 13 residues. Germline V lookup: CDR1 SGHVS, CDR2 FNYEAQ. The CDR3 sequence is CASSLGAQETQYF. As DNA, the CDR3 is TGTGCCAGCAGCTTAGGGGCGCAAGAGACCCAGTACTTC.

This rearrangement joins TRBV10-3 to TRBJ1-2; possibly TRBD1 for D (6 bases). The CDR3 is 16 amino acids. Between the trimmed V and J ends, which lost 2 bases and 0 bases, there was a span of 13 bases. CDR1 is ENHRY, CDR2 SYGVKD, per germline. The CDR3 DNA is TGTGCCATCAGTGAGCACAGGGCCTCAGCTAACTATGGCTACACCTTC. Protein product: CAISEHRASANYGYTF.

The V gene is TRBV7-8, the J gene TRBJ2-5, with 7 bases that match TRBD1. This CDR3 spans 15 amino acids. V lost 5 bases and J lost 5; bases outside the gene matches: 11. CDR1 and CDR2 from the germline V gene are SGHVS and FQNEAQ. The CDR3 is CASSPRDRGRETQYF. DNA for the CDR3: TGTGCCAGCAGCCCCCGGGACAGAGGAAGGGAGACCCAGTACTTC.

This chain uses TRBV4-2 with TRBJ1-1; tentatively, D is TRBD1 (5 bases). CDR3 size: 16 residues. The germline gives CDR1 LGHNA, CDR2 YNFKEQ. V dropped 7 bases and J dropped 2 bases, with 20 bases sitting between them. The CDR3 bases are TGTGCCAGCACCCCCGGTCGGGGGTGGGAAAACACTGAAGCTTTCTTT. Encoded protein: CASTPGRGWENTEAFF.

The genes are TRBV7-2 and TRBJ2-5; tentatively, D is TRBD2 (6 bases). The CDR3 has 14 residues. Germline CDR1 is SGHTA and CDR2 is FQGNSA. V gave up 3 bases and J gave up 4 bases, with 12 bases separating them. This CDR3 reads CASSLGLRPETQYF. CDR3 DNA sequence: TGTGCCAGCAGCTTGGGACTTCGGCCAGAGACCCAGTACTTC.

This clone was recorded a few times. The rearrangement links TRBV7-8 to TRBJ1-5; D gene ambiguous. CDR1 and CDR2 (germline): SGHVS, FQNEAQ. The CDR3 length is 13 residues. The V and J ends lost 5 bases and 5 bases respectively, with 10 bases between them. The CDR3 reads CASSRGGHQPQHF. DNA for the CDR3: TGTGCCAGCAGCCGGGGAGGGCATCAGCCCCAGCATTTT.

The genes are TRBV12-5 and TRBJ2-3; 8 nucleotides align to TRBD2. CDR1 is LGHNT and CDR2 is FRNRAP in the germline V gene. V lost 5 bases, J lost 7 bases, and 8 bases stayed unmatched. CDR3 length: 14 residues. The CDR3 DNA sequence: TGTGCTAGTGGTCGTAGCGGGGACAAACATACGCAGTATTTT. Translated: CASGRSGDKHTQYF. The variable domain in full, completed from reference TRBV12-5 and TRBJ2-3, reads DARVTQTPRHKVTEMGQEVTMRCQPILGHNTVFWYRQTMMQGLELLAYFRNRAPLDDSGMPKDRFSAEMPDATLATLKIQPSEPRDSAVYFCASGRSGDKHTQYFGPGTRLTVL.

The rearrangement uses TRBV2 and TRBJ1-6, with D perhaps matching TRBD1 (6 bases). Germline lookup yields CDR1 SNHLY and CDR2 FYNNEI. This CDR3 contains 14 residues. Deletions cut 3 bases from V and 9 bases from J, with 12 bases between. The DNA for the CDR3 is TGTGCCAGCAGTGACCAGGGGAAGAGTTCACCCCTCCACTTT. It specifies CASSDQGKSSPLHF.

The V call is TRBV19, the J call TRBJ1-3; TRBD1 is a possible D gene (5 bases). CDR3 length: 15 residues. Looked up from germline, CDR1 is LNHDA and CDR2 is SQIVND (reference sequence). Between the trimmed V and J ends, which lost 6 bases and 1 base, there was a span of 13 bases. CDR3 sequence (DNA): TGTGCCAGTAGAATAACAGGATCGTCTGGAAACACCATATATTTT. Translated, it gives CASRITGSSGNTIYF. The full variable domain, in which reference TRBV19 and TRBJ1-3 provide the parts outside the CDR3, is DGGITQSPKYLFRKEGQNVTLSCEQNLNHDAMYWYRQDPGQGLRLIYYSQIVNDFQKGDIAEGYSVSREKKESFPLTVTSAQKNPTAFYLCASRITGSSGNTIYFGEGSWLTVV.

The rearrangement uses TRBV6-5 and TRBJ1-2; no firm D call. The length of the CDR3 is 14 residues. Trimming pared 6 bases from V and 4 bases from J, leaving 15 bases between. Germline-derived CDR1 and CDR2 are MNHEY and SVGAGI. The CDR3 loop reads CASRLRREAYGYTF. CDR3 DNA sequence: TGTGCCAGCAGGCTCCGAAGGGAGGCCTATGGCTACACCTTC.

The chain couples TRBV6-2 or TRBV6-3 to TRBJ2-1; 7 bases match TRBD2. CDR3 length: 21 amino acids. V was clipped by 7 bases and J by 0 bases; unmatched bases: 24. In germline, CDR1 is MNHEY, CDR2 SVGEGT. This CDR3 is CASNPPPQRDYLTGSYNEQFF. Written as DNA, the CDR3 is TGTGCCAGCAACCCCCCACCTCAGCGGGACTACCTAACGGGCTCCTACAATGAGCAGTTCTTC.

The genes are TRBV4-1 and TRBJ2-7; 11 bases line up with TRBD1. The CDR3 runs to 15 residues. Germline loops: CDR1 MGHRA, CDR2 YSYEKL. Trimming removed 5 bases from V and 5 bases from J; junction bases left unmatched: 8. The CDR3, as DNA: TGCGCCAGCAGCTTTGGACAGGGGGCGAAGAACGAGCAGTACTTC. Residues: CASSFGQGAKNEQYF.

The sample holds one count of this clone. The CDR3: CASSLAGGPSEQYF. The CDR3 DNA reads as TGTGCCAGCAGTTTGGCAGGAGGCCCTTCCGAGCAGTACTTC. V gene TRBV27 combines with J gene TRBJ2-7; weak D call: TRBD2 (5 bases). Trimming left V 3 bases short and J 6 bases short, with 15 bases between. CDR1 and CDR2 from the germline V gene are MNHEY and SMNVEV (reference sequence). This CDR3 has 14 residues.

The rearrangement joins TRBV4-3 to TRBJ2-1, with D uncertain. The germline V gene has CDR1 LGHNA and CDR2 YSLEER. The germline V and J ends were trimmed by 0 bases and 0 bases, with 12 bases remaining between them. The CDR3 covers 17 residues. The CDR3 loop is CASSQDRPVSSYNEQFF. The CDR3 DNA reads TGCGCCAGCAGCCAAGATCGTCCGGTTAGCTCCTACAATGAGCAGTTCTTC.

This chain links TRBV29-1 with TRBJ1-4; 9 bases are shared with TRBD1. The CDR3 totals 15 residues. The germline V gene has CDR1 SQVTM and CDR2 ANQGSEA. V dropped 4 bases and J dropped 4; count of bases not matched to a gene: 7. The DNA of the CDR3 is TGCAGCGTTGCTCGGGGGACAGGGAATAATGAAAAACTGTTTTTT. This sequence encodes CSVARGTGNNEKLFF.

The rearrangement links TRBV27 to TRBJ2-7, with TRBD2 identical over 13 bases. The junction had 5 bases not matched to a gene; V was cut back by 2 bases and J by 1 base. The CDR3 length is 17 residues. Germline CDR1 and CDR2: MNHEY and SMNVEV (reference sequence). CDR3 sequence: CASSLRGTSGVSYEQYF. CDR3 sequence (DNA): TGTGCCAGCAGTTTAAGGGGGACTAGCGGGGTTTCCTACGAGCAGTACTTC.

The rearrangement links TRBV5-1 to TRBJ2-5; D call uncertain. CDR3 size: 13 residues. Trimming removed 7 bases at V and 2 bases at J, with 12 bases between. Germline lookup yields CDR1 SGHRS and CDR2 YFSETQ. In DNA form, the CDR3 reads TGCGCCAGCGGCCAGGTCCTTCAAGAGACCCAGTACTTC. This gives the protein CASGQVLQETQYF.

By proportion, this clone is medium-sized. V is TRBV6-5 and J is TRBJ2-4; 8 bases are shared with TRBD1. The CDR3 is made up of 13 amino acids. Germline CDR1 is MNHEY and CDR2 is SVGAGI. V was clipped by 10 bases and J by 6 bases; unmatched bases: 8. CDR3 nucleotides: TGTGCCACCGTCGGGACAGGTCTAAACATTCAGTACTTC. Translating gives CATVGTGLNIQYF.

The chain joins TRBV5-1 to TRBJ2-5, with a weak D call TRBD1 (6 bases). The CDR3 runs 14 residues. Deletions cut 4 bases from V and 1 base from J, with 11 bases between. The V gene's germline CDR1 is SGHRS and CDR2 YFSETQ. As DNA, the CDR3 is TGCGCCAGCAGCGTGGGACAACCCCAAGAGACCCAGTACTTC. Translating it yields CASSVGQPQETQYF.